Sequencing of this TCR beta chain was carried out in a study of shared clonotypes between healthy human individuals. As for this clone: Antigen specificity is unknown.

The CDR3 runs to 16 residues. Germline loops: CDR1 MNHEY, CDR2 SMNVEV (reference sequence). The V gene end was trimmed by 5 bases and the J gene end by 4 bases; junction bases not matched to a gene: 11. Authors' data handling: Filtering differed since immunoSEQ provided only junctions, with no quality scores. Some clones are missing from TCRdb's copy, which holds only in-frame ones; the method was immunoSEQ multiplex PCR. V and J calls and clone size are given by that table; D and trimming were obtained from the DNA. The sample yields millions of clones, roughly 94% seen once. All donors were healthy HIV-negative adults lacking recent acute infections or vaccinations. CD45RA-negative memory and CD45RA+ naive subsets were split from the CD4+ cells. Regarding the study as a whole: On the whole, naive subsets had larger estimated richness than memory subsets had.

This rearrangement joins TRBV27 to TRBJ1-2, with 9 bases matching TRBD1. This clonotype was sampled from a man aged 18 to 30 in good health. The sequenced sample consisted of naive CD4+ T cells sorted from blood. Subset noted: CD45RA+ positively selected. The CDR3 nucleotides are TGTGCCAGCAGTATATATGCGGGACAGGGAATCTATGGCTACACCTTC. Translation: CASSIYAGQGIYGYTF.